This passage covers 20 T cell receptor beta chains from one sample sequenced in a study of blood T cell repertoires in COVID-19. Produced via immunoSEQ multiplex PCR; TCRdb's table is partial and in-frame only. The data hold 250,000 or so clones, with about 85% observed a single time. Sequenced input: PBMCs or T cells enriched from blood (not recorded which). The source of these receptors is a woman between 50 and 59 years old who had been exposed to COVID-19.

V and J are TRBV5-1 and TRBJ1-4; tentative D call: TRBD1 (6 bases). The CDR3 contains 14 residues. CDR1 is SGHRS and CDR2 is YFSETQ in the germline V gene. Trimming removed 2 bases from V and 6 bases from J, with 11 bases in between. The CDR3 loop reads CASSFRGQDEKLFF. The CDR3 DNA follows: TGCGCCAGCAGCTTCAGGGGCCAAGATGAAAAACTGTTTTTT.

The J gene is TRBJ2-3, the V gene TRBV7-7; tentative D call: TRBD2 (7 bases). The V and J ends lost 5 bases and 3 bases respectively, with 12 bases between them. The length of the CDR3 is 14 residues. The germline gives CDR1 SSHAT, CDR2 FNYEAQ (reference sequence). CDR3 coding DNA: TGTGCCAGCAGCCGCGGGGGCGGAACAGATACGCAGTATTTT. Translated, it gives CASSRGGGTDTQYF.

The chain combines TRBV10-2 with TRBJ1-5, with 10 bases matching TRBD1. The trim removed 6 bases at V and 2 bases at J, leaving 1 base unmatched. Germline lookup yields CDR1 WSHSY and CDR2 SAAADI. The CDR3 extends over 14 amino acids. CDR3 amino acids: CASRGQGRNQPQHF. The DNA for the CDR3 is TGCGCCAGCAGGGGACAGGGGCGCAATCAGCCCCAGCATTTT.

V usage is TRBV10-1 and J usage is TRBJ1-2, with a weak D call TRBD1 (5 bases). The V gene lost 0 bases and the J gene lost 7 bases, with 9 bases spanning the gap. There are 13 residues in the CDR3. The germline gives CDR1 WNHNN, CDR2 SYGVQD (reference sequence). The CDR3 DNA follows: TGCGCCAGCAGTGAGTCGGCGGGGGGTGGCTACACCTTC. Its protein product is CASSESAGGGYTF.

The chain combines TRBV5-8 with TRBJ2-5, with 7 positions matching TRBD1. This CDR3 has 14 residues. V lost 2 bases to trimming and J lost 6 bases; unmatched junction nucleotides: 7. Looked up from germline, CDR1 is SGHTS and CDR2 is YDEGEE. The CDR3 bases are TGTGCCAGCAGCTTTAGACAGGGTGGGCAGACCCAGTACTTC. Amino acids: CASSFRQGGQTQYF.

This clone was picked up one time. V and J are TRBV6-5 and TRBJ1-1; possible D gene TRBD1, 5 bases. The CDR3 totals 13 residues. V was clipped by 6 bases and J by 2 bases, with 10 bases between them. Germline loops: CDR1 MNHEY, CDR2 SVGAGI. CDR3 bases: TGTGCCAGCAGCGCTCAGGGAAACACTGAAGCTTTCTTT. This encodes CASSAQGNTEAFF.

The chain joins TRBV5-1 to TRBJ1-1, with TRBD1 matching 9 bases. CDR1 is SGHRS and CDR2 is YFSETQ in the germline V gene. The CDR3 loop spans 17 amino acids. Losses at the gene ends were 4 bases for V and 3 bases for J; bases not matched to a gene: 13. The CDR3 sequence: CASSPRTGGAGYTEAFF. The DNA of the CDR3 is TGCGCCAGCAGCCCCCGCACAGGGGGCGCAGGGTACACTGAAGCTTTCTTT. The full variable domain, completed using reference TRBV5-1 and TRBJ1-1, is KAGVTQTPRYLIKTRGQQVTLSCSPISGHRSVSWYQQTPGQGLQFLFEYFSETQRNKGNFPGRFSGRQFSNSRSEMNVSTLELGDSALYLCASSPRTGGAGYTEAFFGQGTRLTVV.

This clone has only one observation. The chain uses TRBV28 and TRBJ2-2; D might be TRBD2 (6 bases). Trimming took 4 bases from V and 7 from J, leaving 19 bases between them. The CDR3 has 16 amino acids. CDR1 and CDR2 (germline): MDHEN, SYDVKM. The CDR3 spells CASSSPGELKGGELFF. In DNA form, the CDR3 reads TGTGCCAGCAGTTCCCCGGGGGAATTAAAGGGCGGGGAGCTGTTTTTT. Together with reference TRBV28 and TRBJ2-2, the CDR3 gives the full variable domain: DVKVTQSSRYLVKRTGEKVFLECVQDMDHENMFWYRQDPGLGLRLIYFSYDVKMKEKGDIPEGYSVSREKKERFSLILESASTNQTSMYLCASSSPGELKGGELFFGEGSRLTVL.

This chain uses TRBV19 with TRBJ1-4; tentative D call: TRBD1 (5 bases). The ends were cut back, 6 bases at V and 5 bases at J, with 7 bases in the middle. The germline CDR1 and CDR2 sequences are LNHDA and SQIVND (reference sequence). This CDR3 is 12 amino acids long. DNA for the CDR3: TGTGCCAGTAGGGGGCCAAATGAAAAACTGTTTTTT. This encodes CASRGPNEKLFF.

Only a few counts were recorded for this clone. The genes are TRBV5-4 and TRBJ2-5, with D perhaps matching TRBD1 (5 bases). CDR3 length: 13 amino acids. With 4 bases removed from V and 3 bases from J, the gap between germline ends came to 10 bases. CDR1 and CDR2 from the germline V gene are SGHNT and YYREEE (reference sequence). The CDR3, as DNA: TGTGCCAGCAGCATTGACAGAAAAGAGACCCAGTACTTC. It encodes CASSIDRKETQYF.

This chain connects TRBV9 to TRBJ2-7, with TRBD1 as a possible D gene (5 bases). The CDR3 loop spans 14 amino acids. Germline values: CDR1 SGDLS, CDR2 YYNGEE. Trimming stripped 0 bases from V and 3 bases from J, with 10 bases between. The CDR3 DNA follows: TGTGCCAGCAGCGTAGGCTACCAGGGCTACGAGCAGTACTTC. Encoded protein: CASSVGYQGYEQYF.

This chain uses TRBV19 with TRBJ1-5; weak D call: TRBD1 (5 bases). The ends were cut back, 8 bases at V and 6 bases at J, with 11 bases in the middle. The CDR3 length is 12 residues. The germline CDR1 and CDR2 sequences are LNHDA and SQIVND (reference sequence). The CDR3 DNA reads TGTGCCAGTCGAGCGGGGCGTCAGCCCCAGCATTTT. This translates into CASRAGRQPQHF.

The V call is TRBV3-1 (or the pseudogene TRBV3-2), the J call TRBJ1-2; 7 positions match TRBD1. V lost 4 bases and J lost 5; bases outside the gene matches: 4. The CDR3 totals 13 residues. The germline V gene has CDR1 LGHDT and CDR2 YNNKEL (reference sequence). The CDR3 DNA reads TGTGCCAGCAGCCGACAGGGACAATATGGCTACACCTTC. Its translation: CASSRQGQYGYTF.

The gene calls are TRBV19 and TRBJ1-5; 10 bases line up with TRBD1. Germline CDR1 and CDR2: LNHDA and SQIVND (reference sequence). Trimming took 5 bases from V and 3 from J; bases not matched to a gene: 10. CDR3 size: 17 residues. CDR3 DNA: TGTGCCAGTAGTCCCATAGACAGGGGGCGAAACAATCAGCCCCAGCATTTT. Translating it yields CASSPIDRGRNNQPQHF.

This chain connects TRBV6-4 to TRBJ1-2; 9 bases map to TRBD1. The germline gives CDR1 MRHNA, CDR2 SNTAGT. The CDR3 is 16 residues long. With 7 bases clipped from V and 5 bases from J, the junction kept 14 bases outside the gene matches. The CDR3 nucleotides read TGTGCCAGCACCCTCAATAAACCGGGACAGGGATATGGCTACACCTTC. This sequence encodes CASTLNKPGQGYGYTF.

This clone was detected only once. The V gene is TRBV7-2, the J gene TRBJ2-1; D is perhaps TRBD2 (7 bases). The CDR3 has 15 amino acids. Per germline, CDR1 SGHTA and CDR2 FQGNSA. V was clipped by 1 base and J by 9 bases, with 16 bases between them. The DNA of the CDR3 is TGTGCCAGCAGCTTAGGAGGGGGGGGTAAGGGTGAGCAGTTCTTC. Protein product: CASSLGGGGKGEQFF.

This clone appeared once. The chain recombines TRBV7-6 with TRBJ1-6, with a possible D match to TRBD1 (6 bases). Per the germline V gene, CDR1 is SGHVS and CDR2 is FNYEAQ. This CDR3 spans 13 amino acids. V was pared by 5 bases and J by 12 bases, with 14 bases between. In DNA, the CDR3 is TGTGCCAGCAGCGCCCGACAGGATCAACCCCTCCACTTT. As protein: CASSARQDQPLHF.

The rearrangement uses TRBV19 and TRBJ1-1; D possibly corresponds to TRBD1 (6 bases). The V end was cut by 3 bases, the J end by 1 base, with 15 bases between. Per the germline V gene, CDR1 is LNHDA and CDR2 is SQIVND (reference sequence). CDR3 size: 16 residues. CDR3 in amino acids: CASSMGAGRWNTEAFF. The CDR3 DNA reads TGTGCCAGTAGTATGGGGGCAGGGCGATGGAACACTGAAGCTTTCTTT.

The V call is TRBV12-3 or TRBV12-4, the J call TRBJ1-6; D is uncertain. The CDR3 totals 11 residues. Deletions cut 1 base from V and 13 bases from J, with 5 bases between. CDR3 region: CASSLGGPLHF. The CDR3 coding sequence is TGTGCCAGCAGTTTAGGAGGTCCCCTCCACTTT.

The CDR3 region has the DNA TGTGCCAGCAGCGTAGTTGGCAACTTTTCTAGGGGCTACACCTTC. Encoded protein: CASSVVGNFSRGYTF. The chain employs TRBV9 and TRBJ1-2; D unclear. CDR3 length: 15 residues. V was clipped by 0 bases and J by 8 bases, with 17 bases between them. CDR1 is SGDLS, CDR2 YYNGEE, per germline.